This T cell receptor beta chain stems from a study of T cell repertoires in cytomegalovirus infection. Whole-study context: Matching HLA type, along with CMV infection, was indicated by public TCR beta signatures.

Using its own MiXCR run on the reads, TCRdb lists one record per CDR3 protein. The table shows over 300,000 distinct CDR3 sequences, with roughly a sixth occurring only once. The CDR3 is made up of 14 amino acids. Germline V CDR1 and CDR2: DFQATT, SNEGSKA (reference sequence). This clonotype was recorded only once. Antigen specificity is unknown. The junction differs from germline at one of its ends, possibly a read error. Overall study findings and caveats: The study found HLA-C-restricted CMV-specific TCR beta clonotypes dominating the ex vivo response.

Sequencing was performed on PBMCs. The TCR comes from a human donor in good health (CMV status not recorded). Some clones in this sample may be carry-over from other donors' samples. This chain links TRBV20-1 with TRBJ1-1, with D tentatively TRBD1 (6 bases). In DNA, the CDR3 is TGCGGTGCTGGGGGCCGTTATTGGGGCACTGAAGCTTTCTTT. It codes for CGAGGRYWGTEAFF.